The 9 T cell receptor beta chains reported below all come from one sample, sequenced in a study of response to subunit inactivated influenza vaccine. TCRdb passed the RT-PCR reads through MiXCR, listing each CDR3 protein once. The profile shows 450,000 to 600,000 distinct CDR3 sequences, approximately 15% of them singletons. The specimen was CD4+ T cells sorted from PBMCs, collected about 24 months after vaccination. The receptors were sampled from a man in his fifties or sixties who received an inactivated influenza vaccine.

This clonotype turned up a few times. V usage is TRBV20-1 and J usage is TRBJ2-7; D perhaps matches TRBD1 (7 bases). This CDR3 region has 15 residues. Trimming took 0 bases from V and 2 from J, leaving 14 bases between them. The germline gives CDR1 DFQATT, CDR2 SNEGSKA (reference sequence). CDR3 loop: CSARDGGTAPYEQYF. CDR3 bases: TGCAGTGCTAGAGATGGGGGGACAGCACCCTACGAGCAGTACTTC.

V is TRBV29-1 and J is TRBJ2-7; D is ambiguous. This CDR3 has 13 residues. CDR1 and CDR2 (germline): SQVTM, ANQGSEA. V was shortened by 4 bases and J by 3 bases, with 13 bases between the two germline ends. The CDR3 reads CSVVAPINYEQYF. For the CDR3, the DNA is TGCAGCGTTGTCGCCCCTATAAACTACGAGCAGTACTTC.

CDR3 region: CASSLSTGGGHGYTF. CDR3 sequence (DNA): TGTGCCAGCAGTTTGTCGACAGGCGGGGGCCATGGCTACACCTTC. The V and J genes are TRBV12-3 or TRBV12-4 and TRBJ1-2, with D tentatively TRBD1 (6 bases). The CDR3 spans 15 residues. V gave up 3 bases and J gave up 6 bases, with 17 bases separating them.

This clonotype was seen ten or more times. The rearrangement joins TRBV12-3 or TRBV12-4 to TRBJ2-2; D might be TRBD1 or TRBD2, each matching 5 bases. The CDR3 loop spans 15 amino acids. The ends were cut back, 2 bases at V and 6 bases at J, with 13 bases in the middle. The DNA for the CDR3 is TGTGCCAGCAGTTTACGGGGCGGCTTGGCCGGGGAGCTGTTTTTT. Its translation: CASSLRGGLAGELFF.

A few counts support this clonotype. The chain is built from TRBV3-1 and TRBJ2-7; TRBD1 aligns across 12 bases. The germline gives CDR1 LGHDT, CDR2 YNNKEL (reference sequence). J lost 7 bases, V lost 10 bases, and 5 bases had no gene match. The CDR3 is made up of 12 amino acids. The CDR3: CATGTGGGEQYF. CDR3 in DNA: TGTGCCACCGGGACAGGGGGCGGTGAGCAGTACTTC.

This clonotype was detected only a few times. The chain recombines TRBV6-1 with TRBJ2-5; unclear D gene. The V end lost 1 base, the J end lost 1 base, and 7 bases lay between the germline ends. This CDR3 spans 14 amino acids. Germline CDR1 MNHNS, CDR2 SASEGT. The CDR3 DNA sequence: TGTGCCAGCAGTGAAGAAGGCGTCCAAGAGACCCAGTACTTC. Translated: CASSEEGVQETQYF.

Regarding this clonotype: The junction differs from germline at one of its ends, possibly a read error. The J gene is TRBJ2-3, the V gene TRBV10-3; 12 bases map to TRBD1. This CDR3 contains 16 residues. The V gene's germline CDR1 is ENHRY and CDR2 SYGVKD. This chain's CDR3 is CAISDPGQGAADKQYF. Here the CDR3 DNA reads TGTGCCATCAGTGACCCGGGACAGGGGGCGGCAGATAAGCAGTATTTT.

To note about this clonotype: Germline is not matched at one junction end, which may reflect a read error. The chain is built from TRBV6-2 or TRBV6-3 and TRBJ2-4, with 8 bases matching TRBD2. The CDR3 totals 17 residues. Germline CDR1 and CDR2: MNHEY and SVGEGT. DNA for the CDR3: TGTGCCAGCAGTTACTCTGGCGGGGGGATTTTTAGTAGCTATATCTTCTTC. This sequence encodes CASSYSGGGIFSSYIFF.

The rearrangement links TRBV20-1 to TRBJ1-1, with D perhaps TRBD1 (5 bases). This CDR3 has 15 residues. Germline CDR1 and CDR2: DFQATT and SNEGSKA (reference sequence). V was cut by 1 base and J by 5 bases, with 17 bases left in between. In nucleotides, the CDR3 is TGCAGTGCTAGAGTCCCCGGGAGCCGGGGGACTGAAGCTTTCTTT. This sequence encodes CSARVPGSRGTEAFF.